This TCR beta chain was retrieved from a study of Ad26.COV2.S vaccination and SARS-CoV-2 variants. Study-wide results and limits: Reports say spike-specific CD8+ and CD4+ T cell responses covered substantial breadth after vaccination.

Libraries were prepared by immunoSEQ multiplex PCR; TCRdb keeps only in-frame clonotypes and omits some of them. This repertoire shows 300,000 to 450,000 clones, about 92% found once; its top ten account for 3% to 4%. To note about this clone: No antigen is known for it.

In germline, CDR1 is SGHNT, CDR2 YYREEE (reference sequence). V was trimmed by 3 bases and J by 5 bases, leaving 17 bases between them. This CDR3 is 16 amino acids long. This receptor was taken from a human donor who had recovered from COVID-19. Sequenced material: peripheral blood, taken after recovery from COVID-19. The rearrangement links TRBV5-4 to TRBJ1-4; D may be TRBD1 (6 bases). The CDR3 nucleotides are TGTGCCAGCAGCTCGACGGAGACAGGTCAAAATGAAAAACTGTTTTTT. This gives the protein CASSSTETGQNEKLFF.